Listed here are 8 T cell receptor beta chains from one sample, sequenced in a study of T-cell reconstitution after alpha-beta-depleted transplantation in children. As it was prepared, the TCRbeta library received unique molecular identifiers. TCRdb fed the PCR reads into MiXCR, producing one record per CDR3 protein. Of just under 250,000 distinct CDR3 sequences listed, more than 20% were seen once; the top ten hold about 2.5%. Sequencing was performed on PBMCs, taken before TCRalphabeta/CD19-depleted stem cell transplant. The receptors derive from a girl aged 2-10 years with Fanconi anemia, due to receive a stem cell transplant.

This clonotype showed up just a few times. The V call is TRBV29-1, the J call TRBJ2-7; 9 nucleotides align to TRBD1. Germline V gene data show CDR1 as SQVTM and CDR2 as ANQGSEA. The V segment lost 7 bases and the J segment 3 bases; nucleotides outside the gene matches: 7. The CDR3 has 13 residues. CDR3 region: CSAKTGGHYEQYF. The CDR3 DNA follows: TGCAGCGCCAAGACAGGGGGGCACTACGAGCAGTACTTC.

The chain combines TRBV20-1 with TRBJ2-1; 11 nucleotides match TRBD2. The length of the CDR3 is 14 residues. Unmatched junction bases numbered 6, after V lost 5 bases and J lost 6 bases. CDR1 is DFQATT and CDR2 is SNEGSKA in the germline V gene (reference sequence). CDR3 sequence (DNA): TGCAGTGCTGAACTAGCGGGGGACCTCAATGAGCAGTTCTTC. Translation gives CSAELAGDLNEQFF.

The chain employs TRBV20-1 and TRBJ2-1, with TRBD2 matching over 9 bases. Germline V gives CDR1 DFQATT, CDR2 SNEGSKA (reference sequence). V was clipped by 2 bases and J by 2 bases; unmatched bases: 7. There are 16 residues in the CDR3. This chain's CDR3 is CSARRLAELAYNEQFF. The DNA of the CDR3 is TGCAGTGCTAGAAGACTAGCGGAGCTAGCCTACAATGAGCAGTTCTTC.

The CDR3 bases are TGTGCCAGCAGTGTCGGACTAGCGGGAGCCGACACCGGGGAGCTGTTTTTT. Translation gives CASSVGLAGADTGELFF. The chain has TRBV6-2 or TRBV6-3 and TRBJ2-2; 13 bases are shared with TRBD2. After removal of 5 bases from V and 3 bases from J, the junction contained 6 bases not matched to a gene. Germline V gives CDR1 MNHEY, CDR2 SVGEGT. This CDR3 region has 17 residues.

This clonotype occurred many times. The genes are TRBV20-1 and TRBJ1-1, with D hard to call. The V end was cut by 3 bases, the J end by 2 bases, with 7 bases between. CDR3 size: 12 residues. Germline V gene sequence: CDR1 DFQATT, CDR2 SNEGSKA (reference sequence). CDR3 protein: CSASSGNTEAFF. CDR3 nucleotides: TGCAGTGCTAGTTCAGGTAACACTGAAGCTTTCTTT.

This rearrangement joins TRBV20-1 to TRBJ2-1; TRBD2 matches 11 bases. Germline V gene data show CDR1 as DFQATT and CDR2 as SNEGSKA (reference sequence). J gave up 6 bases and V 0 bases, and 4 bases lay outside the gene matches. The CDR3 spans 15 residues. The CDR3 reads CSARDIAGGLNEQFF. CDR3 sequence (DNA): TGCAGTGCTAGAGATATAGCGGGGGGGCTCAATGAGCAGTTCTTC.

This clonotype was found many times. V usage is TRBV20-1 and J usage is TRBJ2-1; 10 bases match TRBD2. With V trimmed by 7 bases and J by 7 bases, 10 bases remained unmatched. The CDR3 loop spans 14 amino acids. Looked up from germline, CDR1 is DFQATT and CDR2 is SNEGSKA (reference sequence). The CDR3 DNA reads as TGCAGTGAAAAGCGGGAGGGGGGATCGAATGAGCAGTTCTTC. Encoded protein: CSEKREGGSNEQFF.

This clonotype showed up just a few times. The chain couples TRBV9 to TRBJ2-3; 14 bases map to TRBD2. Germline V gene sequence: CDR1 SGDLS, CDR2 YYNGEE. This CDR3 comprises 16 residues. V gave up 3 bases and J gave up 3 bases; unmatched junction bases: 3. In DNA, the CDR3 is TGTGCCAGCAGCGCTGGACTAGCGGGAGGTACAGATACGCAGTATTTT. Translated, it gives CASSAGLAGGTDTQYF.